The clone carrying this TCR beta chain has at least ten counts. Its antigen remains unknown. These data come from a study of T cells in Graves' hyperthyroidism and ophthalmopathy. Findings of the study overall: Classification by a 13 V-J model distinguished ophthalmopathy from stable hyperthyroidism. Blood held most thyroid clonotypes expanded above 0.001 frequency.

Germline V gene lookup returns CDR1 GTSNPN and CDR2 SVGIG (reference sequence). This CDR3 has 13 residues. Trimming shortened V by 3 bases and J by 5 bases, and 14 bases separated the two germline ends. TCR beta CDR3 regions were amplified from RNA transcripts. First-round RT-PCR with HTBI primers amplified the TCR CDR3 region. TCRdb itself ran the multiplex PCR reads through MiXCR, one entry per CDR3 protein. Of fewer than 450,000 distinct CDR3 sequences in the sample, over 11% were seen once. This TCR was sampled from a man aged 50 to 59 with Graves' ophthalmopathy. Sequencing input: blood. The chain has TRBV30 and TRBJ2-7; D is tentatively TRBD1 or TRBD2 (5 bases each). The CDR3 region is CAWSGTTNHEQYF. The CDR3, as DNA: TGTGCCTGGAGCGGGACGACTAACCACGAGCAGTACTTC.